The clone carrying this T cell receptor (beta chain) was counted ten times or more. Its antigen is undetermined. This entry comes from a study of T-cell memory formation after mild COVID-19. Whole-study findings and limits: Clones that contracted clustered mainly in CM and EM if CD4+ and in EMRA if CD8+. A balance of CD4 and CD8 characterized clones contracting day 15 to 85, whereas later expanders leaned CD4+.

Each CDR3 protein is one row after TCRdb ran MiXCR on the 5' RACE reads. The table records approximately 46,000 distinct CDR3 sequences, around 6.3% of them present only once. This receptor was taken from an adult who had mild COVID-19 (a few samples of this study predate the infection). Cell type and time point are not known. The sample was PBMCs or a T cell subset sorted from them (not recorded which).

The CDR3 DNA reads TGTGCCAGCAGCCAAGGGGAAAGGAATGAGCAGTTCTTC. As protein: CASSQGERNEQFF. The rearrangement links TRBV3-1 to TRBJ2-1; D unresolved. The CDR3 contains 13 residues. Germline CDR1 LGHDT, CDR2 YNNKEL (reference sequence). Trimming stripped 1 base from V and 7 bases from J, with 8 bases between.